A selection of T cell receptor beta chains follows, all from one sample in a study of blood T cells in healthy people across ages. TCRdb used MiXCR to reprocess the 5' RACE reads, holding one entry per CDR3 protein. Of hundreds of thousands of distinct CDR3 sequences in the sample, roughly 64% were seen once. Source material: blood. These receptors were collected from a man between 25 and 39 years old in good health. The conserved cysteine and the conserved F or W are not part of the CDR3 here. Each record gives: clone size, J gene, V gene, CDR3 protein. Size values are once, few and many counts, or a class for expanded clones, and some rows have none.

NA TRBJ2-3 TRBV6-1 ASSARDKTDTQY
once TRBJ2-3 TRBV11-2 ASRPYTKHIKDTDTQY
NA TRBJ1-5 TRBV27 ASSPRTGAGQPQH
NA TRBJ2-3 TRBV29-1 SVRQARDTQY
NA TRBJ2-3 TRBV4-3 ASSPVAGSTDTQY
NA TRBJ2-1 TRBV6-1 TSSALPVAEQF
NA TRBJ1-5 TRBV7-9 ASSLDGLGTQPQH
few TRBJ2-7 TRBV5-1 ARDGTETYEQY
NA TRBJ2-1 TRBV29-1 SVQQGADEQF
NA TRBJ2-1 TRBV3-1 ASSQTKINNEQF
NA TRBJ2-2 TRBV20-1 SPRGRVNTGELF
few TRBJ1-2 TRBV10-3 AISDQGVGGYT
NA TRBJ2-7 TRBV7-2 ASSANGQDGEQY
NA TRBJ2-3 TRBV7-2 ASSLRHIGTGTQY
many TRBJ2-3 TRBV12-3/TRBV12-4 ASSLPTGGEDTQY
few TRBJ1-2 TRBV5-1 ASSLERDLYGYT
few TRBJ2-7 TRBV11-2 ASSLRGAGEQY
many TRBJ2-7 TRBV7-9 ASSTGPWEQY